This is a list of T cell receptor beta chains from one sample in a study of blood T cell repertoires in COVID-19. Produced via immunoSEQ multiplex PCR; TCRdb's table is partial and in-frame only. The table includes 200,000 to 300,000 clones, 86% detected once. Input material: PBMCs or T cells enriched from blood (not recorded which). All receptors derive from a woman aged 35 to 49 with acute COVID-19. Each CDR3 is given with its conserved first and last residue. A D gene is named only where the DNA matches it firmly.

J: TRBJ1-2
D: .
V: TRBV27
CDR3: CASSRSGFSYGYTF
DNA: TGTGCCAGCAGTCGGTCAGGGTTCAGCTATGGCTACACCTTC

J: TRBJ2-4
D: .
V: TRBV2
CDR3: CASSERGGNFKNIQYF
DNA: TGTGCCAGCAGTGAACGCGGAGGTAATTTCAAAAACATTCAGTACTTC

J: TRBJ2-1
D: .
V: TRBV20-1
CDR3: CSARAGTEVF
DNA: TGCAGTGCTAGGGCGGGAACCGAAGTCTTC

J: TRBJ2-7
D: TRBD1
V: TRBV27
CDR3: CASSQRTGLYEQYF
DNA: TGTGCCAGCAGTCAGCGGACAGGACTCTACGAGCAGTACTTC

J: TRBJ1-2
D: TRBD1
V: TRBV7-9
CDR3: CASSSGQGANYGYTF
DNA: TGTGCCAGCAGCTCTGGACAGGGGGCCAACTATGGCTACACCTTC

J: TRBJ1-3
D: TRBD1
V: TRBV7-9
CDR3: CASSLADRDGNTIYF
DNA: TGTGCCAGCAGCTTAGCGGACAGGGACGGAAACACCATATATTTT

J: TRBJ2-1
D: TRBD2
V: TRBV11-3
CDR3: CASSRLAGYNEQFF
DNA: TGTGCCAGCAGTCGACTAGCGGGATACAATGAGCAGTTCTTC

J: TRBJ2-3
D: .
V: TRBV23-1
CDR3: CASSPTDTQYF
DNA: TGCGCCAGCAGTCCTACAGATACGCAGTATTTT

J: TRBJ1-3
D: .
V: TRBV21-1
CDR3: CASTSKSSGNTIYF
DNA: TGTGCCAGCACCTCTAAGAGCTCTGGAAACACCATATATTTT

J: TRBJ1-5
D: TRBD1
V: TRBV30
CDR3: CAWTPGQGYQPQHF
DNA: TGTGCCTGGACTCCGGGACAGGGATATCAGCCCCAGCATTTT

J: TRBJ2-7
D: .
V: TRBV21-1
CDR3: CASSKASRGTRVYEQYF
DNA: TGTGCCAGCAGCAAAGCCTCTCGCGGGACTAGGGTCTACGAGCAGTACTTC

J: TRBJ1-1
D: .
V: TRBV12-3/TRBV12-4
CDR3: CASSLGSSTEAFF
DNA: TGTGCCAGCAGTTTAGGCAGTTCCACTGAAGCTTTCTTT

J: TRBJ2-1
D: .
V: TRBV5-6
CDR3: CASSLERDSYNEQFF
DNA: TGTGCCAGCAGCTTGGAGAGGGACTCCTACAATGAGCAGTTCTTC